This TCR beta chain was identified during a study of shared clonotypes between healthy human individuals. Study findings and constraints: The study drew on few donors, limiting represented genetic and exposure-history diversity.

The CDR3 has 15 residues. V lost 7 bases, J lost 4 bases, and 17 bases lay in between. The germline gives CDR1 MDHEN, CDR2 SYDVKM. Points on this clone: Its antigen remains unidentified.

Libraries were prepared by immunoSEQ multiplex PCR; TCRdb keeps only in-frame clonotypes and omits some of them. This sample has around 2.1 million clones, with 90% to 95% found just once. Naivety among CD8 cells was defined by CD45RO negativity and positive CCR7 selection, thereby excluding terminally differentiated effector memory CD45RA+ cells. V usage is TRBV28 and J usage is TRBJ2-1; maybe TRBD2 (5 bases). This sequence was found in a man between 18 and 29 years old in good health. Some clones in this sample may be carry-over from other donors' samples. Sequenced sample: naive CD8+ T cells from PBMCs. The CDR3: CASIPRAESYNEQFF. The CDR3 region has the DNA TGTGCCAGCATCCCGCGGGCGGAATCTTACAATGAGCAGTTCTTC.